The next 21 T cell receptor beta chains were all read from a single sample in a study of OX40 agonist ivuxolimab in advanced cancers. Data came from immunoSEQ multiplex PCR; TCRdb stores just in-frame clones and leaves some out. The top ten clones hold around 1.8% of a sample with approximately 82,000 clones, around 84% of them seen once. The material sequenced was CD4+ or CD8+ T cells sorted from blood, taken in a trial of the OX40 agonist ivuxolimab. These receptors came from an adult with an advanced solid tumor such as melanoma, head and neck, liver or kidney cancer.

The CDR3 nucleotides read TGTGCCAGCAGTGGGAGACAGGGGTCGAATCAGCCCCAGCATTTT. Residues: CASSGRQGSNQPQHF. The gene calls are TRBV6-1 and TRBJ1-5, with 8 bases that match TRBD1. This CDR3 has 15 amino acids. V lost 4 bases to trimming and J lost 4 bases; unmatched junction nucleotides: 6. In germline, CDR1 is MNHNS, CDR2 SASEGT.

The V call is TRBV7-6, the J call TRBJ2-5; D may be TRBD1 or TRBD2 (7 bases each). Germline V gene data show CDR1 as SGHVS and CDR2 as FNYEAQ. Trimming left V 5 bases short and J 5 bases short, with 15 bases between. The CDR3 length is 14 residues. The DNA of the CDR3 is TGTGCCAGCAGCCAGGGGGGGGCCAGGGAGACCCAGTACTTC. This encodes CASSQGGARETQYF. Filled out from reference TRBV7-6 and TRBJ2-5, the complete variable domain reads GAGVSQSPRYKVTKRGQDVALRCDPISGHVSLYWYRQALGQGPEFLTYFNYEAQQDKSGLPNDRFSAERPEGSISTLTIQRTEQRDSAMYRCASSQGGARETQYFGPGTRLLVL.

Only one count was recorded for this clone. This rearrangement joins TRBV7-9 to TRBJ1-1; TRBD1 matches at 11 bases. The V gene end was trimmed by 3 bases and the J gene end by 2 bases; junction bases not matched to a gene: 2. This CDR3 region has 15 residues. The germline CDR1 and CDR2 sequences are SEHNR and FQNEAQ (reference sequence). The CDR3 reads CASSFWTGGNTEAFF. The CDR3 region has the DNA TGTGCCAGCAGCTTTTGGACAGGGGGCAACACTGAAGCTTTCTTT.

The chain recombines TRBV21-1 with TRBJ2-7; the table's D call of TRBD2 was not tested on the DNA. TRBV21-1 counts as a pseudogene. This CDR3 region has 18 residues. The CDR3 spells CASNTENSGGPGVYEQYF. The DNA for the CDR3 is TGTGCCAGCAATACGGAAAATTCGGGGGGCCCCGGGGTTTACGAGCAGTACTTC.

The rearrangement joins TRBV6-1 to TRBJ2-7; TRBD1 agrees at 7 bases. Germline loops: CDR1 MNHNS, CDR2 SASEGT. The CDR3 extends over 14 amino acids. With V trimmed by 5 bases and J by 0 bases, 4 bases remained unmatched. The DNA of the CDR3 is TGTGCCAGCAGTTCGGACAGGAGCTCCTACGAGCAGTACTTC. Translating gives CASSSDRSSYEQYF.

The V and J genes are TRBV19 and TRBJ1-2, with D unclear. CDR3 size: 14 residues. Trimming removed 3 bases at V and 6 bases at J, with 14 bases between. In germline, CDR1 is LNHDA, CDR2 SQIVND (reference sequence). The CDR3 protein is CASSIFYGSDGYTF. CDR3 coding DNA: TGTGCCAGTAGTATCTTCTATGGGTCGGATGGCTACACCTTC.

This chain joins TRBV2 and TRBJ1-1; the D gene is possibly TRBD1 (5 bases). This CDR3 has 13 residues. Trimming shortened V by 6 bases and J by 1 base, and 9 bases separated the two germline ends. From germline, CDR1 is SNHLY and CDR2 FYNNEI. CDR3 nucleotides: TGTGCCAGCAGCACCGGACAGAACACTGAAGCTTTCTTT. Translating it yields CASSTGQNTEAFF. The variable domain in full, with the rest retrieved from reference TRBV2 and TRBJ1-1, is EPEVTQTPSHQVTQMGQEVILRCVPISNHLYFYWYRQILGQKVEFLVSFYNNEISEKSEIFDDQFSVERPDGSNFTLKIRSTKLEDSAMYFCASSTGQNTEAFFGQGTRLTVV.

This clone appeared a single time. This chain joins TRBV5-1 and TRBJ1-1; D gene uncertain. CDR3 length equals 13 residues. Trimming took off 4 bases at V and 1 base at J, with 8 bases between the two ends. Germline loops: CDR1 SGHRS, CDR2 YFSETQ. The CDR3, as DNA: TGCGCCAGCAGCCCGACGGGGAACACTGAAGCTTTCTTT. This encodes CASSPTGNTEAFF.

The gene calls are TRBV18 and TRBJ2-3; D uncertain. The CDR3 has 13 amino acids. CDR1 and CDR2 from the germline V gene are KGHSH and LQKENI. Trimming took 6 bases from V and 5 from J, leaving 12 bases between them. This chain's CDR3 is CASSLGSGDTQYF. CDR3 DNA: TGTGCCAGCTCCCTGGGGTCGGGAGATACGCAGTATTTT.

V and J are TRBV5-6 and TRBJ2-5; TRBD1 aligns across 8 bases. From germline, CDR1 is SGHDT and CDR2 YYEEEE. The ends lost 2 bases at V and 7 bases at J; junction bases unmatched: 13. CDR3 length: 16 residues. The CDR3 DNA reads as TGTGCCAGCAGCTTTGATGCCAGGGGGCCAGAGGGGACCCAGTACTTC. It yields the protein CASSFDARGPEGTQYF. Variable domain in full (rest from reference TRBV5-6 and TRBJ2-5): DAGVTQSPTHLIKTRGQQVTLRCSPKSGHDTVSWYQQALGQGPQFIFQYYEEEERQRGNFPDRFSGHQFPNYSSELNVNALLLGDSALYLCASSFDARGPEGTQYFGPGTRLLVL.

The V gene is TRBV7-2, the J gene TRBJ2-3; TRBD2 might be the D (5 bases). The germline V gene has CDR1 SGHTA and CDR2 FQGNSA. V gave up 3 bases and J gave up 0 bases, with 10 bases separating them. This CDR3 region has 15 residues. CDR3 residues: CASSLGGQSTDTQYF. The CDR3 bases are TGTGCCAGCAGCTTGGGCGGGCAAAGCACAGATACGCAGTATTTT.

This clone was detected only once. The rearrangement joins TRBV6-1 to TRBJ2-3; possibly TRBD1 for D (5 bases). V gave up 4 bases and J gave up 3 bases, with 8 bases separating them. The CDR3 is 13 amino acids. Germline V lookup: CDR1 MNHNS, CDR2 SASEGT. CDR3: CASSVKGTDTQYF. CDR3 in DNA: TGTGCCAGCAGTGTTAAGGGGACAGATACGCAGTATTTT.

The chain is built from TRBV11-3 and TRBJ2-7; TRBD2 aligns across 7 bases. The germline gives CDR1 SGHNT, CDR2 YENEEA. This CDR3 spans 15 amino acids. V was pared by 3 bases and J by 2 bases, with 7 bases of the junction left unmatched. CDR3 sequence: CASSLAGLVTYEQYF. The CDR3 DNA is TGTGCCAGCAGCTTGGCCGGACTAGTCACCTACGAGCAGTACTTC.

The V gene is TRBV6-1, the J gene TRBJ1-5; the D is unclear. Per the germline V gene, CDR1 is MNHNS and CDR2 is SASEGT. The V gene lost 2 bases and the J gene lost 0 bases, with 11 bases spanning the gap. The CDR3 totals 16 residues. CDR3 in DNA: TGTGCCAGCAGTGAACTGGGCAAGTATAGCAATCAGCCCCAGCATTTT. Translated: CASSELGKYSNQPQHF.

The V and J genes are TRBV4-1 and TRBJ1-2, with a tentative D call TRBD1 (6 bases). V gave up 1 base and J gave up 3 bases, with 12 bases separating them. CDR3 length: 15 amino acids. From germline, CDR1 is MGHRA and CDR2 YSYEKL. The CDR3 region is CASSQGSPGDYGYTF. The CDR3 nucleotides are TGCGCCAGCAGCCAAGGATCCCCAGGGGACTATGGCTACACCTTC.

The V call is TRBV7-9, the J call TRBJ1-1, with a tentative D call TRBD1 (5 bases). V was clipped by 2 bases and J by 13 bases, with 20 bases between them. The CDR3 totals 14 residues. The germline CDR1 and CDR2 sequences are SEHNR and FQNEAQ (reference sequence). The CDR3 bases are TGTGCCAGCAGCTTACAGAGGGACGGGGAAGGGGTTTTCTTT. Protein: CASSLQRDGEGVFF.

J is TRBJ2-2 and V is TRBV10-2, with a possible D match to TRBD1 (7 bases). Germline CDR1 is WSHSY and CDR2 is SAAADI. This CDR3 is built from 14 residues. V gave up 8 bases and J gave up 5 bases, with 15 bases separating them. CDR3 residues: CASAPTGRTGELFF. CDR3 DNA sequence: TGCGCCAGCGCTCCGACAGGGAGGACCGGGGAGCTGTTTTTT.

This chain links TRBV27 with TRBJ1-4; maybe TRBD1 (6 bases). The ends were cut back, 6 bases at V and 4 bases at J, with 15 bases in the middle. Germline V gives CDR1 MNHEY, CDR2 SMNVEV (reference sequence). This CDR3 is built from 15 residues. As DNA, the CDR3 is TGTGCCAGCAGGCCCACCCGACAGGATAATGAAAAACTGTTTTTT. It codes for CASRPTRQDNEKLFF. The whole variable domain, filled in from reference TRBV27 and TRBJ1-4, reads EAQVTQNPRYLITVTGKKLTVTCSQNMNHEYMSWYRQDPGLGLRQIYYSMNVEVTDKGDVPEGYKVSRKEKRNFPLILESPSPNQTSLYFCASRPTRQDNEKLFFGSGTQLSVL.

This chain uses TRBV7-3 with TRBJ2-3; TRBD2 matches at 8 bases. Germline trimming cut 1 base from V and 0 bases from J; bases unmatched to any gene: 6. The CDR3 consists of 17 residues. From germline, CDR1 is SGHTA and CDR2 FQGTGA. The CDR3 loop is CASSLRDSGTSTDTQYF. The CDR3 nucleotides read TGTGCCAGCAGCTTAAGAGATAGCGGGACTAGCACAGATACGCAGTATTTT.

A note on this clone: The sample contains more than one DNA sequence encoding this CDR3. The V and J genes are TRBV5-1 and TRBJ2-7, with D possibly matching TRBD1 (6 bases). CDR3 size: 15 residues. V lost 0 bases to trimming and J lost 2 bases, with 12 bases between them. The germline V gene encodes CDR1 SGHRS and CDR2 YFSETQ. The CDR3: CASSLGAGDPYEQYF. The CDR3 DNA reads TGCGCCAGCAGCTTGGGTGCAGGGGACCCCTACGAGCAGTACTTC.

In its sample, this clone was seen a few times. J is TRBJ2-2 and V is TRBV11-2, with D perhaps matching TRBD1 or TRBD2 (5 bases each). V lost 8 bases to trimming and J lost 8 bases, with 15 bases between them. CDR3 length: 13 residues. Per the germline V gene, CDR1 is SGHAT and CDR2 is FQNNGV. This CDR3 reads CASRGDWWGELFF. The CDR3 nucleotides read TGTGCCAGCCGAGGGGATTGGTGGGGGGAGCTGTTTTTT.